This TCR beta chain was recorded in a study of shared clonotypes between healthy human individuals. Study summary: CD4 naive and CD4 memory each took three plates per donor, while CD8 naive took two and CD8 memory one.

Study findings and constraints: It was the few donors that limited the genetic and exposure-history diversity represented.

CDR1 is SGHTA and CDR2 is FQGTGA in the germline V gene. The CDR3 covers 14 residues. The ends lost 5 bases at V and 3 bases at J; junction bases unmatched: 5. At deep level, the assay was performed. The table came from immunoSEQ multiplex PCR; TCRdb's copy has only in-frame clones and leaves some out. The table has approximately 350,000 clones, around 67% seen once; the top ten hold 10% to 13%. This clone was seen many times. Its antigen is unidentified. The same CDR3 is also encoded by other DNA sequences in this sample. There were no recent acute infections or vaccinations among the donors, who were healthy HIV-negative adults.

Sequencing was done on a sample of memory CD4+ T cells sorted from blood. Subset indicated: CD45RA-negative fraction. The V gene is TRBV7-3, the J gene TRBJ2-3; 7 bases are shared with TRBD1. This TCR was recovered from a man aged 30 to 45 in good health. The chain's CDR3 is CASSQDRVTDTQYF. CDR3 DNA: TGTGCCAGCAGCCAAGACAGGGTGACAGATACGCAGTATTTT.